The clone carrying this T cell receptor beta chain was seen a few times. Its antigen is still unknown. The CDR3 is 11 amino acids. The germline V gene encodes CDR1 MDHEN and CDR2 SYDVKM. Trimming stripped 4 bases from V and 9 bases from J, with 9 bases between. From the RACE reads, TCRdb called clonotypes with MiXCR, one entry per CDR3 protein. The sample lists tens of thousands of distinct CDR3 sequences; more than 9.5% were seen once. This sample stems from a study of human T cells and chemical hapten exposure. Study-wide context: Weekly scalp doses of diphenylcyclopropenone were given to patients during the approximately 25-week study. General study points: Against controls, expanded TCRs gave rise to significantly more large CDR3 similarity clusters.

Time point specified: patch test 3, about 24 weeks after DPC sensitization. Described treatment: therapeutic diphenylcyclopropenone sensitization with weekly scalp DPC. The chain has TRBV28 and TRBJ1-1; D is unclear. The sequence was collected from a woman between 50 and 59 years old with alopecia areata. Some clones in this sample may be carry-over from other donors' samples. The source material was whole blood, sampled in connection with sensitization to the hapten diphenylcyclopropenone (DPC). In nucleotides, the CDR3 is TGTGCCAGCAGTTCGGAATTCCAAGCTTTCTTT. It translates to CASSSEFQAFF.